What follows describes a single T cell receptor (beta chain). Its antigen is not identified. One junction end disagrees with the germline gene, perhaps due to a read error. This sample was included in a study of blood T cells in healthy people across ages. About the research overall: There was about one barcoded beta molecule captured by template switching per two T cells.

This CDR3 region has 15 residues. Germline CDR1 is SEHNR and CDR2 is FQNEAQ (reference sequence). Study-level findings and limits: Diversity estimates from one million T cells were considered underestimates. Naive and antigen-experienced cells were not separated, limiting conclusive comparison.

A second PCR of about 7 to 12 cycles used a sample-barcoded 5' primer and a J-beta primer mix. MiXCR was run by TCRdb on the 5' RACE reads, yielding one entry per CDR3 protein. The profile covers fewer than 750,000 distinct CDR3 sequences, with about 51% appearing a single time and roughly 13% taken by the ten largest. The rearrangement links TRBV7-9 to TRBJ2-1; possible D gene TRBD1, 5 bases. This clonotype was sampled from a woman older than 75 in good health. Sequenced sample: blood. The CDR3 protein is CASSSPRAGYNEQLF. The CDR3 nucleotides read TGTGCCAGCAGCTCCCCTCGCGCAGGGTACAATGAGCAGTTATTC.